Ten or more counts support the clone carrying this T cell receptor (beta chain). What it binds is not known. These data belong to a study of T cells in Graves' hyperthyroidism and ophthalmopathy. This CDR3 is built from 14 residues. Per germline, CDR1 LNHDA and CDR2 SQIVND (reference sequence). V was shortened by 3 bases and J by 3 bases, with 11 bases between the two germline ends. Researchers took RNA transcripts and amplified the TCR beta CDR3 regions from them. HTBI primers drove first-round RT-PCR of the TCR CDR3. MiXCR, run by TCRdb on the multiplex PCR reads, gives a single entry per CDR3 protein. The data contain fewer than 350,000 distinct CDR3 sequences, roughly 18% of them singletons. General study results and limits: The blood repertoire included most of the expanded thyroid clonotypes above 0.001.

This sequence originates from a woman in her forties with Graves' ophthalmopathy. The sequenced sample consisted of blood. The chain uses TRBV19 and TRBJ1-1, with D unclear. The chain's CDR3 is CASSMSGFDTEAFF. The CDR3 nucleotides are TGTGCCAGTAGTATGAGTGGTTTTGACACTGAAGCTTTCTTT. The full variable domain, completed using reference TRBV19 and TRBJ1-1, is DGGITQSPKYLFRKEGQNVTLSCEQNLNHDAMYWYRQDPGQGLRLIYYSQIVNDFQKGDIAEGYSVSREKKESFPLTVTSAQKNPTAFYLCASSMSGFDTEAFFGQGTRLTVV.